Sequencing of this TCR beta chain was carried out in a study of T cell clonality in common variable immunodeficiency. Notes on the study in general: CVID subjects had higher TCRbeta clonality than healthy controls, most marked in about a third. Authors noted CVID clonality's cause needs subpopulation repertoire sequencing.

The CDR3 runs to 15 residues. Trimming took 0 bases from V and 6 from J, leaving 13 bases between them. Germline loops: CDR1 SGHRS, CDR2 YFSETQ. Profiled with immunoSEQ multiplex PCR; TCRdb holds only in-frame clones, not every one. The sample is made up of about 74,000 clones, none counted only once. This clone was found a few times. Its antigen is not identified. The read gets to within 3 residues of the CDR3 end, and the germline J gene fills in the rest. The same CDR3 can be traced to other DNA sequences in this sample. The origin of this receptor is a person aged 18-69 years in good health. Input material: peripheral blood mononuclear cells. The chain uses TRBV5-1 and TRBJ1-5; D uncertain. The CDR3 DNA, read in part, is TGCGCCAGCAGCTTGGAAGGTGGCGGCCGTCAGCCC. This encodes CASSLEGGGRQP. The entire CDR3 reads CASSLEGGGRQPQHF.